Listed here are 21 T cell receptor beta chains from one sample, sequenced in a study of OX40 agonist ivuxolimab in advanced cancers. The method was immunoSEQ multiplex PCR; TCRdb's version includes in-frame clones alone and lacks a portion of them. Of about 8,900 clones in the sample, about three quarters were seen once. Specimen: CD4+ or CD8+ T cells sorted from blood, collected in a trial of the OX40 agonist ivuxolimab. The receptors originated from an adult with an advanced solid tumor such as melanoma, head and neck, liver or kidney cancer.

This clone has more than one count but fewer than ten. The chain employs TRBV28 and TRBJ2-1, with 9 bases matching TRBD1. CDR3 length equals 14 residues. V was clipped by 3 bases and J by 10 bases; unmatched bases: 7. The germline CDR1 and CDR2 sequences are MDHEN and SYDVKM. The CDR3 spells CASSLRTGVLEQFF. In DNA form, the CDR3 reads TGTGCCAGCAGTTTGCGGACAGGGGTTTTAGAGCAGTTCTTC.

This rearrangement joins TRBV4-3 to TRBJ2-3; no clear D gene. Trimming pared 1 base from V and 3 bases from J, leaving 11 bases between. Per the germline V gene, CDR1 is LGHNA and CDR2 is YSLEER. The CDR3 has 15 residues. The CDR3 loop is CASSQGTEWTDTQYF. As DNA, the CDR3 is TGCGCCAGCAGCCAAGGTACCGAGTGGACAGATACGCAGTATTTT.

This chain uses TRBV28 with TRBJ1-2; possibly TRBD1 for D (6 bases). The CDR3 spans 14 residues. The V gene's germline CDR1 is MDHEN and CDR2 SYDVKM. Trimming shortened V by 7 bases and J by 7 bases, and 19 bases separated the two germline ends. This CDR3 reads CASTRRGGYFGYTF. CDR3 in DNA: TGTGCCAGCACCCGAAGGGGGGGTTATTTTGGCTACACCTTC.

This clone came up a few times. The chain recombines TRBV29-1 with TRBJ1-3; no firm D call. Germline V CDR1 and CDR2: SQVTM, ANQGSEA. This CDR3 spans 13 amino acids. V was shortened by 7 bases and J by 4 bases, with 14 bases between the two germline ends. The CDR3 DNA reads TGCAGCGGAACCCGACGGACCGGAAACACCATATATTTT. Protein: CSGTRRTGNTIYF.

The chain joins TRBV15 to TRBJ2-3; D unresolved. Germline values: CDR1 LNHNV, CDR2 YYDKDF (reference sequence). V gave up 1 base and J gave up 0 bases, with 11 bases separating them. The CDR3 is 16 residues long. The CDR3 is CATSRVPQSSTDTQYF. The CDR3 DNA follows: TGTGCCACCAGCAGAGTCCCCCAGTCTAGCACAGATACGCAGTATTTT. The complete variable domain, with remaining parts taken from reference TRBV15 and TRBJ2-3, reads DAMVIQNPRYQVTQFGKPVTLSCSQTLNHNVMYWYQQKSSQAPKLLFHYYDKDFNNEADTPDNFQSRRPNTSFCFLDIRSPGLGDTAMYLCATSRVPQSSTDTQYFGPGTRLTVL.

V and J are TRBV28 and TRBJ1-1, with 7 bases lining up with TRBD1. The CDR3 totals 15 residues. The germline CDR1 and CDR2 sequences are MDHEN and SYDVKM. V lost 4 bases to trimming and J lost 0 bases; unmatched junction nucleotides: 5. Here the CDR3 reads CASSSYRGLNTEAFF. CDR3 in DNA: TGTGCCAGCAGTTCCTACAGGGGTTTGAACACTGAAGCTTTCTTT.

The V call is TRBV29-1, the J call TRBJ2-7; D unresolved. CDR3 length equals 13 residues. Trimming left V 3 bases short and J 5 bases short, with 14 bases between. The germline gives CDR1 SQVTM, CDR2 ANQGSEA. For the CDR3, the DNA is TGCAGCGTTGAGAGTCCCACGGGTCACGAGCAGTACTTC. Protein product: CSVESPTGHEQYF.

This clone turned up a few times. The CDR3 DNA sequence: TGCAGCGGACAGGTCTCTAATGAAAAACTGTTTTTT. Translating it yields CSGQVSNEKLFF. The chain links TRBV29-1 to TRBJ1-4, with D perhaps matching TRBD1 (6 bases). Trimming stripped 7 bases from V and 3 bases from J, with 9 bases between. Germline V lookup: CDR1 SQVTM, CDR2 ANQGSEA. There are 12 residues in the CDR3. The variable domain in full, completed from reference TRBV29-1 and TRBJ1-4, reads SAVISQKPSRDICQRGTSLTIQCQVDSQVTMMFWYRQQPGQSLTLIATANQGSEATYESGFVIDKFPISRPNLTFSTLTVSNMSPEDSSIYLCSGQVSNEKLFFGSGTQLSVL.

The CDR3 loop reads CASSPSGGWNEQFF. The CDR3 nucleotides read TGTGCCAGCAGCCCCTCCGGGGGTTGGAATGAGCAGTTCTTC. The rearrangement joins TRBV11-3 to TRBJ2-1; D may be TRBD2 (6 bases). V was clipped by 5 bases and J by 7 bases, with 15 bases between them. The germline V gene encodes CDR1 SGHNT and CDR2 YENEEA. The CDR3 contains 14 residues.

The chain links TRBV9 to TRBJ2-5; 9 bases map to TRBD2. V lost 4 bases to trimming and J lost 7 bases; unmatched junction nucleotides: 17. The germline gives CDR1 SGDLS, CDR2 YYNGEE. There are 17 residues in the CDR3. CDR3 in amino acids: CASSPSTDLAGYSTQYF. The CDR3 DNA follows: TGTGCCAGCAGCCCAAGCACCGATCTAGCGGGGTATTCGACCCAGTACTTC.

The chain employs TRBV5-5 and TRBJ1-2; the D is unclear. There are 14 residues in the CDR3. The ends were cut back, 0 bases at V and 7 bases at J, with 13 bases in the middle. The germline V gene encodes CDR1 SGHKS and CDR2 YYEKEE (reference sequence). CDR3 DNA: TGTGCCAGCAGCTTGGACTTTCCGTTGAGTGGCTACACCTTC. It codes for CASSLDFPLSGYTF.

The rearrangement uses TRBV2 and TRBJ2-7, with a weak D call TRBD2 (5 bases). The CDR3 has 14 residues. V lost 3 bases, J lost 1 base, and 10 bases lay in between. Germline V gene sequence: CDR1 SNHLY, CDR2 FYNNEI. The CDR3 DNA follows: TGTGCCAGCAGTGATATGAGGGAATCCTACGAGCAGTACTTC. Protein product: CASSDMRESYEQYF.

V is TRBV5-1 and J is TRBJ2-7; TRBD2 is a possible D gene (6 bases). V was cut by 0 bases and J by 5 bases, with 15 bases left in between. The CDR3 totals 15 residues. CDR1 and CDR2 (germline): SGHRS, YFSETQ. CDR3 amino acids: CASSLEKGGLNEQYF. In DNA, the CDR3 is TGCGCCAGCAGCTTGGAAAAAGGAGGGCTGAACGAGCAGTACTTC.

The rearrangement links TRBV7-8 to TRBJ1-2; 7 bases align to TRBD1. The length of the CDR3 is 14 residues. V gave up 5 bases and J gave up 4 bases; unmatched junction bases: 7. CDR1 and CDR2 (germline): SGHVS, FQNEAQ. The CDR3 coding sequence is TGTGCCAGCAGCCCTACAGGGGAAGGCTATGGCTACACCTTC. Its translation: CASSPTGEGYGYTF.

The rearrangement joins TRBV30 to TRBJ1-2; tentative D call: TRBD1 (6 bases). Trimming shortened V by 0 bases and J by 5 bases, and 16 bases separated the two germline ends. The CDR3 totals 15 residues. The V gene's germline CDR1 is GTSNPN and CDR2 SVGIG (reference sequence). This chain's CDR3 is CAWSVHGGDGYGYTF. The DNA for the CDR3 is TGTGCCTGGAGTGTACATGGGGGCGACGGATATGGCTACACCTTC.

A remark on this clone: One junction end disagrees with the germline gene, perhaps due to a read error. The J gene is TRBJ1-5, the V gene TRBV2; possible D gene TRBD1, 5 bases. CDR1 SNHLY and CDR2 FYNNEI come from the germline V gene. This CDR3 has 15 amino acids. The CDR3, as DNA: TGTGCCAGCAGCCCCCCCCCAGGGATCTATCAGGCCCAGCATTTT. Protein sequence: CASSPPPGIYQAQHF.

This clone was observed a few times. The chain employs TRBV27 and TRBJ1-5; D is perhaps TRBD1 (5 bases). Trimming shortened V by 5 bases and J by 5 bases, and 13 bases separated the two germline ends. The V gene's germline CDR1 is MNHEY and CDR2 SMNVEV (reference sequence). The CDR3 has 14 amino acids. CDR3 loop: CASSASQGDQPQHF. The CDR3 bases are TGTGCCAGCAGTGCTTCTCAGGGAGATCAGCCCCAGCATTTT.

This clone was counted a single time. The V call is TRBV5-4, the J call TRBJ1-2, with D perhaps matching TRBD1 (5 bases). The CDR3 covers 14 residues. CDR1 is SGHNT and CDR2 is YYREEE in the germline V gene (reference sequence). Trimming took off 4 bases at V and 8 bases at J, with 18 bases between the two ends. The CDR3 loop reads CASSQGQSVKGYTF. The CDR3 region has the DNA TGTGCCAGCAGCCAGGGCCAGTCAGTAAAGGGCTACACCTTC.

The chain recombines TRBV6-6 with TRBJ1-5; 11 positions match TRBD1. This CDR3 comprises 14 residues. V trimming: 8 bases; J trimming: 7 bases; junction bases outside the gene matches: 7. Germline CDR1 and CDR2: MNHNY and SVGAGI (reference sequence). CDR3 sequence: CASWTGGQEQPQHF. In nucleotides, the CDR3 is TGTGCCAGCTGGACAGGGGGCCAAGAGCAGCCCCAGCATTTT.

The chain links TRBV11-2 to TRBJ1-1, with a possible D match to TRBD1 (5 bases). V lost 8 bases to trimming and J lost 7 bases, with 11 bases between them. Germline V gives CDR1 SGHAT, CDR2 FQNNGV. This CDR3 is 11 amino acids long. The CDR3: CASGRGGEAFF. For the CDR3, the DNA is TGTGCCAGCGGAAGGGGAGGTGAAGCTTTCTTT.

The chain employs TRBV9 and TRBJ1-1, with unresolved D. The CDR3 has 15 residues. The germline gives CDR1 SGDLS, CDR2 YYNGEE. Trimming left V 4 bases short and J 0 bases short, with 13 bases between. CDR3 DNA sequence: TGTGCCAGCAGCCCTATAGGGTTGATGAACACTGAAGCTTTCTTT. Its protein product is CASSPIGLMNTEAFF.